These 28 T cell receptor beta chains were all obtained from the same sample, sequenced in a study of cytomegalovirus exposure and HLA in healthy donors. It was with 60 Vbeta and 13 Jbeta primers that the PCR ran. This table comes from immunoSEQ multiplex PCR, and its TCRdb copy is limited to in-frame clones, with some not included. This table holds 85,000 to 95,000 clones, about 60% found once. Sequencing used PBMCs. The receptors come from a woman aged 30 to 39 in good health and CMV-seronegative.

CDR3 sequence reads: CASLPGPGVLDGYTF. The CDR3 DNA is TGTGCCAGTTTGCCGGGCCCCGGGGTATTGGATGGCTACACCTTC. The chain combines TRBV27 with TRBJ1-2; D not certain. CDR3 size: 15 residues. Germline CDR1 is MNHEY and CDR2 is SMNVEV (reference sequence). Deletions cut 9 bases from V and 6 bases from J, with 23 bases between.

V usage is TRBV25-1 and J usage is TRBJ2-2; the D gene is possibly TRBD1 (5 bases). This CDR3 contains 13 residues. Trimming took 6 bases from V and 1 from J, leaving 6 bases between them. Germline values: CDR1 MGHDK, CDR2 SYGVNS. CDR3 in amino acids: CASRQENTGELFF. DNA of the CDR3: TGTGCCAGCAGACAGGAGAACACCGGGGAGCTGTTTTTT.

The CDR3 nucleotides are TGTGCCGGGGAGGTGTCAGGGGCCAAAAACATTCAGTACTTC. Encoded protein: CAGEVSGAKNIQYF. V usage is TRBV7-9 and J usage is TRBJ2-4; tentative D call: TRBD2 (6 bases). The CDR3 totals 14 residues. Between the trimmed V and J ends, which lost 11 bases and 1 base, there was a span of 15 bases. Germline assignment: CDR1 SEHNR and CDR2 FQNEAQ (reference sequence).

Only a few counts were recorded for this clone. The genes are TRBV2 and TRBJ1-1; 7 bases line up with TRBD1. CDR3 size: 13 residues. Germline CDR1 reads SNHLY; CDR2 reads FYNNEI. With 1 base clipped from V and 4 bases from J, the junction kept 0 bases outside the gene matches. The CDR3 sequence is CASSEDRGTEAFF. Written as DNA, the CDR3 is TGTGCCAGCAGTGAAGACAGGGGCACTGAAGCTTTCTTT.

This clone has more than one count but fewer than ten. The chain carries TRBV19 and TRBJ1-2, with TRBD1 as a possible D gene (6 bases). V lost 5 bases and J 4 bases, leaving 14 bases between the germline ends. The CDR3 has 14 amino acids. The germline V gene has CDR1 LNHDA and CDR2 SQIVND (reference sequence). The CDR3, as DNA: TGTGCCAGTAGTCCTACAGGGATAGGCTATGGCTACACCTTC. This sequence encodes CASSPTGIGYGYTF.

This chain connects TRBV10-3 to TRBJ2-7; a weak D match, TRBD1 (5 bases). The CDR3 spans 13 residues. Between the trimmed V and J ends, which lost 7 bases and 2 bases, there was a span of 12 bases. Germline V lookup: CDR1 ENHRY, CDR2 SYGVKD. The CDR3 coding sequence is TGTGCCATCAAAGCGACAGATGCCTACGAGCAGTACTTC. Protein: CAIKATDAYEQYF.

The CDR3 DNA follows: TGTGCCATCAGTCCGGGACAGGGGATGTCCACCATATATTTT. Residues: CAISPGQGMSTIYF. The chain links TRBV10-3 to TRBJ1-3, with 10 positions matching TRBD1. The trim removed 5 bases at V and 9 bases at J, leaving 7 bases unmatched. The CDR3 runs to 14 residues. The germline V gene encodes CDR1 ENHRY and CDR2 SYGVKD.

The sample holds one count of this clone. This chain uses TRBV28 with TRBJ1-2; D is possibly TRBD1 (5 bases). Between the trimmed V and J ends, which lost 6 bases and 0 bases, there was a span of 14 bases. The CDR3 is made up of 15 amino acids. CDR1 MDHEN and CDR2 SYDVKM come from the germline V gene. DNA for the CDR3: TGTGCCAGCAGAGAAGGACATTTTACTAACTATGGCTACACCTTC. This gives the protein CASREGHFTNYGYTF.

The chain uses TRBV7-9 and TRBJ1-1, with 8 positions matching TRBD1. J lost 10 bases, V lost 3 bases, and 7 bases had no gene match. The CDR3 consists of 13 residues. Germline V lookup: CDR1 SEHNR, CDR2 FQNEAQ (reference sequence). Written as DNA, the CDR3 is TGTGCCAGCAGCTTGACGACAGGGGCAGGAGCTTTCTTT. Protein: CASSLTTGAGAFF.

The V call is TRBV28, the J call TRBJ2-7, with TRBD1 matching 7 bases. The junction had 8 bases not matched to a gene; V was cut back by 8 bases and J by 4 bases. The CDR3 is 13 residues long. The germline V gene encodes CDR1 MDHEN and CDR2 SYDVKM. Written as DNA, the CDR3 is TGTGCCAGCGGGGACAGCCCATTTTACGAGCAGTACTTC. This encodes CASGDSPFYEQYF.

The chain joins TRBV4-3 to TRBJ2-1; D gene unclear. Germline CDR1 reads LGHNA; CDR2 reads YSLEER. This CDR3 is 14 amino acids long. V lost 4 bases and J 1 base, leaving 8 bases between the germline ends. The CDR3 DNA reads TGCGCCAGCAGCCGGGTCGGGTCCTACAATGAGCAGTTCTTC. This encodes CASSRVGSYNEQFF.

In its sample, this clone was seen a few times. This rearrangement joins TRBV6-1 to TRBJ1-5, with 7 bases aligning to TRBD1. The CDR3 is 13 residues long. V gave up 2 bases and J gave up 9 bases; unmatched junction bases: 4. Germline lookup yields CDR1 MNHNS and CDR2 SASEGT. The CDR3 loop reads CASSENRGGPQHF. In DNA, the CDR3 is TGTGCCAGCAGTGAAAACAGGGGAGGGCCCCAGCATTTT.

This clone was observed a few times. The genes are TRBV7-6 and TRBJ2-5; D may be TRBD2 (5 bases). The CDR3 is 13 residues long. V was clipped by 5 bases and J by 5 bases, with 12 bases between them. Germline V gene lookup returns CDR1 SGHVS and CDR2 FNYEAQ. The CDR3 region has the DNA TGTGCCAGCAGCATTGGACTTCTGGAGACCCAGTACTTC. Amino acid sequence: CASSIGLLETQYF.

This chain links TRBV7-9 with TRBJ2-1; D might be TRBD2 (5 bases). The germline gives CDR1 SEHNR, CDR2 FQNEAQ (reference sequence). With 3 bases removed from V and 15 bases from J, the gap between germline ends came to 18 bases. This CDR3 spans 13 amino acids. The CDR3 nucleotides are TGTGCCAGCAGCTTGCCCGGGAATTTGGATCGGTTCTTC. Translating it yields CASSLPGNLDRFF. Full variable domain (missing parts from reference TRBV7-9 and TRBJ2-1): DTGVSQNPRHKITKRGQNVTFRCDPISEHNRLYWYRQTLGQGPEFLTYFQNEAQLEKSRLLSDRFSAERPKGSFSTLEIQRTEQGDSAMYLCASSLPGNLDRFFGPGTRLTVL.

The V gene is TRBV5-1, the J gene TRBJ2-6; no clear D. CDR3 length: 13 amino acids. V shed 5 bases and J shed 0 bases, with 3 bases lying between them. Germline V CDR1 and CDR2: SGHRS, YFSETQ. The CDR3 DNA reads TGCGCCAGCAGTATCTCTGGGGCCAACGTCCTGACTTTC. This sequence encodes CASSISGANVLTF.

CDR3 coding DNA: TGCGCCAGCAGCCAAGCTACTGGACAGGGGGCCCAAACCTACGAGCAGTACTTC. Translated, it gives CASSQATGQGAQTYEQYF. The chain links TRBV4-3 to TRBJ2-7; 11 positions agree with TRBD1. This CDR3 has 18 amino acids. J gave up 2 bases and V 1 base, and 10 bases lay outside the gene matches. Germline V CDR1 and CDR2: LGHNA, YSLEER.

This chain links TRBV5-1 with TRBJ2-3; 9 positions match TRBD2. The CDR3 contains 15 residues. J was trimmed by 4 bases and V by 7 bases; bases with no gene match: 10. Germline assignment: CDR1 SGHRS and CDR2 YFSETQ. CDR3 nucleotides: TGCGCCAGCTCGGGGGAAAGCGGGGGGCCAGATACGCAGTATTTT. It is translated as CASSGESGGPDTQYF.

The rearrangement uses TRBV5-1 and TRBJ2-5, with TRBD1 matching over 7 bases. CDR1 is SGHRS and CDR2 is YFSETQ in the germline V gene. With 4 bases clipped from V and 5 bases from J, the junction kept 11 bases outside the gene matches. The CDR3 has 15 residues. CDR3 sequence (DNA): TGCGCCAGCAGCCGTCTAAGGGGGCCCGGGGAGACCCAGTACTTC. Translation: CASSRLRGPGETQYF.

The CDR3 protein is CASSQDTENTEAFF. The CDR3, as DNA: TGCGCCAGCAGCCAAGATACAGAGAACACTGAAGCTTTCTTT. The rearrangement links TRBV4-3 to TRBJ1-1; the D is unclear. The V gene lost 0 bases and the J gene lost 1 base, with 6 bases spanning the gap. Looked up from germline, CDR1 is LGHNA and CDR2 is YSLEER. The CDR3 consists of 14 residues.

This sequence joins TRBV5-1 and TRBJ1-2; D call uncertain. CDR3 size: 15 residues. Germline V gene sequence: CDR1 SGHRS, CDR2 YFSETQ. V was clipped by 0 bases and J by 4 bases, with 13 bases between them. CDR3 loop: CASSLGPGLAYGYTF. CDR3 nucleotides: TGCGCCAGCAGCTTGGGACCAGGTTTGGCCTATGGCTACACCTTC.

This clone was seen once. The chain is built from TRBV6-1 and TRBJ2-5; no clear D gene. V lost 1 base and J 11 bases, leaving 11 bases between the germline ends. The CDR3 sequence is 12 residues long. The germline gives CDR1 MNHNS, CDR2 SASEGT. Here the CDR3 DNA reads TGTGCCAGCAGTGAAGGGAGCAGACCACAGTACTTC. It yields the protein CASSEGSRPQYF.

This rearrangement joins TRBV27 to TRBJ2-1, with 12 bases matching TRBD2. The CDR3 has 15 residues. Germline V gene sequence: CDR1 MNHEY, CDR2 SMNVEV (reference sequence). The junction had 5 bases not matched to a gene; V was cut back by 5 bases and J by 6 bases. The CDR3 DNA sequence: TGTGCCAGCAGTGCGACTAGCGGGAGAGTCAATGAGCAGTTCTTC. Amino acids: CASSATSGRVNEQFF.

The rearrangement uses TRBV4-2 and TRBJ2-7, with no clear D. Per germline, CDR1 LGHNA and CDR2 YNFKEQ. The germline V and J ends were trimmed by 0 bases and 2 bases, with 11 bases remaining between them. The CDR3 contains 15 residues. The CDR3 region is CASSQDRSVPYEQYF. In DNA, the CDR3 is TGTGCCAGCAGCCAAGATAGAAGCGTCCCCTACGAGCAGTACTTC.

The chain uses TRBV5-1 and TRBJ2-7, with TRBD2 matching over 7 bases. CDR1 and CDR2 from the germline V gene are SGHRS and YFSETQ. Trimming at V came to 3 bases and at J to 3 bases, leaving 6 bases not matched to a gene. CDR3 length equals 14 residues. Written as DNA, the CDR3 is TGCGCCAGCAGCTACGGCGGGGGAGGCTACGAGCAGTACTTC. Translating gives CASSYGGGGYEQYF.

This chain links TRBV11-2 with TRBJ2-2, with 11 nucleotides matching TRBD1. J gave up 8 bases and V 4 bases, and 6 bases lay outside the gene matches. Germline V gene lookup returns CDR1 SGHAT and CDR2 FQNNGV. The CDR3 covers 15 residues. The CDR3 nucleotides read TGTGCCAGCAGCTCGGGACAGGGGGTTCGGGGGGAGCTGTTTTTT. Amino acid sequence: CASSSGQGVRGELFF.

The chain combines TRBV28 with TRBJ1-1; D is undetermined. Germline V gene sequence: CDR1 MDHEN, CDR2 SYDVKM. The V end was cut by 7 bases, the J end by 4 bases, with 10 bases between. The length of the CDR3 is 12 residues. The CDR3 DNA reads TGTGCCAGCATAGCGGGATCCACTGAAGCTTTCTTT. It specifies CASIAGSTEAFF.

This chain joins TRBV6-6 and TRBJ1-1, with no clear D. V lost 0 bases and J lost 5, with 7 bases in between. Germline values: CDR1 MNHNY, CDR2 SVGAGI (reference sequence). The CDR3 totals 13 residues. CDR3 nucleotide sequence: TGTGCCAGCAGTTACTCTGCCGGGACTGAAGCTTTCTTT. Translated: CASSYSAGTEAFF.

This clone has more than one count but fewer than ten. Mismatch with germline at one junction end may stem from a read error. V usage is TRBV7-9 and J usage is TRBJ2-5; D remains unclear. The CDR3 runs 15 residues. Germline CDR1 and CDR2: SEHNR and FQNEAQ (reference sequence). The CDR3, as DNA: TGTTCCAGCAGCTCCCTCCGTCTGTACAAAGAGACCCAGTACTTC. It specifies CSSSSLRLYKETQYF. Full variable domain (remainder filled in from reference TRBV7-9 and TRBJ2-5): DTGVSQNPRHKITKRGQNVTFRCDPISEHNRLYWYRQTLGQGPEFLTYFQNEAQLEKSRLLSDRFSAERPKGSFSTLEIQRTEQGDSAMYLCSSSSLRLYKETQYFGPGTRLLVL.